Listed here is a single T cell receptor beta chain. These data are taken from a study of technical replicates of blood from a handful of donors. Sequencing was performed with immunoSEQ multiplex PCR; in TCRdb, only in-frame clones are kept and a portion is missing. The table lists about 49,000 clones, 80% to 95% of them singletons. The germline gives CDR1 SGHVS, CDR2 FQNEAQ. V lost 8 bases and J 5 bases, leaving 13 bases between the germline ends. This CDR3 spans 12 amino acids. Sequences were obtained from PBMCs. This clonotype originated in a human donor in good health. Some clones in this sample may be carry-over from other donors' samples. V and J are TRBV7-8 and TRBJ2-7, with D hard to call. CDR3 sequence (DNA): TGTGCCAGCCCCCACAGCTTGGACGAGCAGTACTTC. Translation gives CASPHSLDEQYF.